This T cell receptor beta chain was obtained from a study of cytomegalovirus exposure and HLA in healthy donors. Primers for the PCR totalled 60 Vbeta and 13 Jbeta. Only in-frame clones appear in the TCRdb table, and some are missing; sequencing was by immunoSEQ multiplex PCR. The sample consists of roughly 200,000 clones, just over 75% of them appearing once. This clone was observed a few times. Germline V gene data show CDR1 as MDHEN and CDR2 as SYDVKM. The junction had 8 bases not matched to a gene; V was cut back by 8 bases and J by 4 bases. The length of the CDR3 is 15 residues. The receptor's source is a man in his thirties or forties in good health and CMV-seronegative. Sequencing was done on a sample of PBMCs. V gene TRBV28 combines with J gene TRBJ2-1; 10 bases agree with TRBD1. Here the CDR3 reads CASYTGTGAYNEQFF. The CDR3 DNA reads TGTGCCAGCTATACCGGGACAGGGGCTTACAATGAGCAGTTCTTC.